This T cell receptor (beta chain) was sequenced for a study of T cell repertoires in cytomegalovirus infection. The germline V gene has CDR1 SQVTM and CDR2 ANQGSEA. The CDR3 runs 14 residues. A note on this clonotype: At one end, the junction sequence differs from germline, possibly due to a read error.

From the reads, TCRdb called clonotypes with MiXCR, one entry per CDR3 protein. The table shows hundreds of thousands of distinct CDR3 sequences, with around 24% occurring only once. This clonotype was obtained from a human donor in good health (CMV status not recorded). Some clones in this sample may be carry-over from other donors' samples. What was sequenced was CD8+ T cells from PBMCs. J is TRBJ1-1 and V is TRBV29-1; D is uncertain. As DNA, the CDR3 is TGCAGCGTGGAAGGGAAACCGCTACACACTGAAGCTTTCTTT. As protein: CSVEGKPLHTEAFF. Drawing the rest from reference TRBV29-1 and TRBJ1-1, the complete variable domain is SAVISQKPSRDICQRGTSLTIQCQVDSQVTMMFWYRQQPGQSLTLIATANQGSEATYESGFVIDKFPISRPNLTFSTLTVSNMSPEDSSIYLCSVEGKPLHTEAFFGQGTRLTVV.